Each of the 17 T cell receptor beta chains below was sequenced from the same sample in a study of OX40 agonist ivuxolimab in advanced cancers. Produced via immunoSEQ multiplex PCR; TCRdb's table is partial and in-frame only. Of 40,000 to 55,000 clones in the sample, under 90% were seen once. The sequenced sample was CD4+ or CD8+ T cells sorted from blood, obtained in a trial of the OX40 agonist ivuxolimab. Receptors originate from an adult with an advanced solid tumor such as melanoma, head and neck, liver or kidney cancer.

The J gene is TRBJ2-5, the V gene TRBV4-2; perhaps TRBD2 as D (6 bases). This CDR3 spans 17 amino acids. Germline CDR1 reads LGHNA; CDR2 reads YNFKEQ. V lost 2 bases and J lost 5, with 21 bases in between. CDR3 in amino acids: CASSQIPGLALFETQYF. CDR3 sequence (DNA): TGTGCCAGCAGCCAAATCCCGGGACTGGCCCTGTTTGAGACCCAGTACTTC.

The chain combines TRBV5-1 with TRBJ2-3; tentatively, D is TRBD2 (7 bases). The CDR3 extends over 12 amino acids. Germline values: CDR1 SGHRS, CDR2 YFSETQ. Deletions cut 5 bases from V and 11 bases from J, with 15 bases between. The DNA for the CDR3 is TGCGCCAGCAGAGCTGAAGGGGGGGAGCAGTATTTT. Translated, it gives CASRAEGGEQYF.

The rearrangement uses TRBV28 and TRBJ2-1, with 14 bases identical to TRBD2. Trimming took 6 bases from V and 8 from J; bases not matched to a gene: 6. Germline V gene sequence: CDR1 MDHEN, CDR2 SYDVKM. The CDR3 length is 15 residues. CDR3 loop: CASRGLAGGRHEQFF. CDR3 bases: TGTGCCAGCAGAGGACTAGCGGGGGGTAGACATGAGCAGTTCTTC. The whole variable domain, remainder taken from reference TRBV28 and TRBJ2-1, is DVKVTQSSRYLVKRTGEKVFLECVQDMDHENMFWYRQDPGLGLRLIYFSYDVKMKEKGDIPEGYSVSREKKERFSLILESASTNQTSMYLCASRGLAGGRHEQFFGPGTRLTVL.

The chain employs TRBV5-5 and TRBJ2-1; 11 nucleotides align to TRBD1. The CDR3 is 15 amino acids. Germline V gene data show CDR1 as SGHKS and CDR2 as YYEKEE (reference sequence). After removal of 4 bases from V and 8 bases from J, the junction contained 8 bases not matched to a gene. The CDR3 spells CASSPTGTGGDEQFF. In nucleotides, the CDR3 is TGTGCCAGCAGCCCCACCGGGACAGGGGGTGATGAGCAGTTCTTC.

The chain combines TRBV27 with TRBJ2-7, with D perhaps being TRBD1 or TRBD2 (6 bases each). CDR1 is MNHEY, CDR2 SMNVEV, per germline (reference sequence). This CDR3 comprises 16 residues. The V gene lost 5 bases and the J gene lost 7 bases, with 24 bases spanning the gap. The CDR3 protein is CASSPNGGGRVLEQYF. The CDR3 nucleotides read TGTGCCAGCAGTCCGAACGGTGGGGGGCGCGTTCTTGAGCAGTACTTC.

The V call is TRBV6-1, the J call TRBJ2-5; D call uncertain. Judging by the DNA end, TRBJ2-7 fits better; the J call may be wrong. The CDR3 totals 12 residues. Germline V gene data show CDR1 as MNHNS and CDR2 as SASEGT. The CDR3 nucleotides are TGTGCCAGCCTCGCAGGTACCTACGAGCAGTACTTC. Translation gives CASLAGTYEQYF.

The CDR3 sequence: CASRADSQAEYF. The CDR3 DNA reads as TGTGCCAGCAGAGCTGACAGTCAGGCGGAGTACTTC. The rearrangement joins TRBV27 to TRBJ2-7; possibly TRBD1 for D (5 bases). Germline V lookup: CDR1 MNHEY, CDR2 SMNVEV (reference sequence). Trimming took 6 bases from V and 11 from J, leaving 17 bases between them. This CDR3 contains 12 residues.

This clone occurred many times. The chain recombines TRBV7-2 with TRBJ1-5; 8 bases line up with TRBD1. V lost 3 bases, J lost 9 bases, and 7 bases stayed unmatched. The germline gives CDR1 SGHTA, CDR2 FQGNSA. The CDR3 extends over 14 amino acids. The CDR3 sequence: CASSFSGGEWPQHF. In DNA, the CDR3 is TGTGCCAGCAGCTTTTCAGGGGGCGAGTGGCCCCAGCATTTT.

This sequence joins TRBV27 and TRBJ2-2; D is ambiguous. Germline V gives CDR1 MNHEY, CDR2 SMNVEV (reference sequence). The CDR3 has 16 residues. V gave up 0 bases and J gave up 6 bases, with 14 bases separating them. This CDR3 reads CASSLSSLLVAGELFF. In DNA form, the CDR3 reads TGTGCCAGCAGTTTATCCTCTCTTTTAGTCGCCGGGGAGCTGTTTTTT.

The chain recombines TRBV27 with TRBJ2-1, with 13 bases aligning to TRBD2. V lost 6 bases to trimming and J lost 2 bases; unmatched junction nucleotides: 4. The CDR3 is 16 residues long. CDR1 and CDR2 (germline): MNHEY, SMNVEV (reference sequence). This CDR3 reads CASSDGTSGAYNEQFF. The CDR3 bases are TGTGCCAGCAGCGATGGGACTAGCGGGGCCTACAATGAGCAGTTCTTC.

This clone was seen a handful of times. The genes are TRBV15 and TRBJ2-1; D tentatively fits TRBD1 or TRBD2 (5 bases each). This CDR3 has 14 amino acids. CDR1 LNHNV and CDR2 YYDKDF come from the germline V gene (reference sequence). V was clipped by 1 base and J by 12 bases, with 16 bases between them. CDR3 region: CATSRGGTPGVQFF. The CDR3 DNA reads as TGTGCCACCAGCAGAGGTGGGACCCCCGGGGTGCAGTTCTTC.

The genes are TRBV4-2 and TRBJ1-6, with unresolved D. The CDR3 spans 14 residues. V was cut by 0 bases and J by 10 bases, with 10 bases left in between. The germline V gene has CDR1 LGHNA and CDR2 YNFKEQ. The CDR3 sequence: CASSQDSFESPLHF. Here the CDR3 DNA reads TGTGCCAGCAGCCAAGATAGTTTCGAATCACCCCTCCACTTT.

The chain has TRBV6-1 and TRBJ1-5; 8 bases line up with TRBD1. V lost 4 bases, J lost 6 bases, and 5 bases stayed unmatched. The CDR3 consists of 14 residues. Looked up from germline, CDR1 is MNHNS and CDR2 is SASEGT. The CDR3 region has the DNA TGTGCCAGCAGTGGGACAGGGCTGGGTCAGCCCCAGCATTTT. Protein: CASSGTGLGQPQHF.

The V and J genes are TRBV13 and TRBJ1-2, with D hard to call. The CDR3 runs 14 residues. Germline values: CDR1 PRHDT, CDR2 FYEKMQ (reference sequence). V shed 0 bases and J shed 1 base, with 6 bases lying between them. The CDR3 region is CASSLGTLNYGYTF. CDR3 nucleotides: TGTGCCAGCAGCTTAGGGACGCTTAACTATGGCTACACCTTC.

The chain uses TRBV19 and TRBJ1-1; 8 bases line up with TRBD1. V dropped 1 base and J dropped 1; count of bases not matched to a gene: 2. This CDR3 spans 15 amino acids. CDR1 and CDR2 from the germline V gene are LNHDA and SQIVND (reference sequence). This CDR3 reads CASSIAGTGNTEAFF. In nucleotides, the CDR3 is TGTGCCAGTAGTATAGCGGGGACAGGGAACACTGAAGCTTTCTTT. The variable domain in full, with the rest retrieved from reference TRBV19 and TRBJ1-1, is DGGITQSPKYLFRKEGQNVTLSCEQNLNHDAMYWYRQDPGQGLRLIYYSQIVNDFQKGDIAEGYSVSREKKESFPLTVTSAQKNPTAFYLCASSIAGTGNTEAFFGQGTRLTVV.

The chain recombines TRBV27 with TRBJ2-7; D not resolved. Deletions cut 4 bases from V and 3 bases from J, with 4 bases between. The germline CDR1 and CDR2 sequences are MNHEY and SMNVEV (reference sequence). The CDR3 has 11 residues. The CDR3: CASSSNYEQYF. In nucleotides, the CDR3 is TGTGCCAGCAGTTCAAACTACGAGCAGTACTTC.

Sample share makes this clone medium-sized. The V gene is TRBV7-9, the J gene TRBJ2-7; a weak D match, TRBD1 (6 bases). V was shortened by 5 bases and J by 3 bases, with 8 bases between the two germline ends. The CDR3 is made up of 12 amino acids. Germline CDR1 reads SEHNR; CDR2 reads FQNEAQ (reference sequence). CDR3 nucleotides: TGTGCCAGCAGCCCGACAGGCTACGAGCAGTACTTC. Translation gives CASSPTGYEQYF.